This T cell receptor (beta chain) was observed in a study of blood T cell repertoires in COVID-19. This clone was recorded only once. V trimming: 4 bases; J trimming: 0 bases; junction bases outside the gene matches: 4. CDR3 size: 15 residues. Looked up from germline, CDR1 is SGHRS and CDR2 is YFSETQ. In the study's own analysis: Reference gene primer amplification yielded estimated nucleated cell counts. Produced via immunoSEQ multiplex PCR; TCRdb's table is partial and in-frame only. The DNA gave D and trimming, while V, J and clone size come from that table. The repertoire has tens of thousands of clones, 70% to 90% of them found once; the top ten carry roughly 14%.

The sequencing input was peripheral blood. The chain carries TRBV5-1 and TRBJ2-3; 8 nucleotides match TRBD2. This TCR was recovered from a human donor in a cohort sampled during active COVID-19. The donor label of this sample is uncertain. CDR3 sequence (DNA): TGCGCCAGCAGCAGTAGCGGGGTTAGCACAGATACGCAGTATTTT. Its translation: CASSSSGVSTDTQYF.